Listed below are T cell receptor beta chains from one sample, sequenced in a study of T cell responses to AZD1222 COVID-19 vaccine. Some clones are missing from TCRdb's copy, which holds only in-frame ones; the method was immunoSEQ multiplex PCR. The repertoire includes roughly 140,000 clones, roughly 88% of them detected once, and roughly 3.5% sits in the top ten. This specimen consisted of peripheral blood, obtained on day 0 of MenACWY control vaccination. These receptors were collected from an adult in good health. CDR3s include the opening cysteine and the closing phenylalanine or tryptophan. The D gene is left open where the match is weak. A clone size is listed for some rows: how often the clone was seen (once, few, many), or a class if it is expanded.

j_call d_call v_call clone_size cdr3_length cdr3_nt cdr3_aa
TRBJ2-1 - TRBV11-2 - 17 TGTGCCAGCAGCTTAGATCTTTGGACAGCTGCCTACAATGAGCAGTTCTTC CASSLDLWTAAYNEQFF
TRBJ2-3 TRBD1 TRBV7-6 - 18 TGTGCCAGCAGCTTATCGTTGGGACAGGGGACGGGTCCAGATACGCAGTATTTT CASSLSLGQGTGPDTQYF
TRBJ2-2 TRBD1 TRBV29-1 - 14 TGCAGCGCCGAGACAGGGGGAAACACCGGGGAGCTGTTTTTT CSAETGGNTGELFF
TRBJ1-2 - TRBV18 - 15 TGTGCCAGCTCACCACCAAGCGCCCGGGCCTATGGCTACACCTTC CASSPPSARAYGYTF
TRBJ2-5 - TRBV7-8 - 16 TGTGCCAGCAGCTTAGCAACACGGACAGTCCGAGAGACCCAGTACTTC CASSLATRTVRETQYF
TRBJ2-7 - TRBV27 - 15 TGTGCCAGCAGTTTTCGAGGGCAGTCGGGGCACGAGCAGTACTTC CASSFRGQSGHEQYF
TRBJ1-2 - TRBV5-6 - 14 TGTGCCAGCAGCTTGAGGGCAGGGAGGGATGGCTACACCTTC CASSLRAGRDGYTF
TRBJ1-1 - TRBV2 - 15 TGTGCCAGCAGCGGGCGGAGTTTAGGGAACACTGAAGCTTTCTTT CASSGRSLGNTEAFF
TRBJ1-5 TRBD1 TRBV2 - 16 TGTGCCAGCAGAAGTCATAAAGGGCAGGGGGGTCAGCCCCAGCATTTT CASRSHKGQGGQPQHF
TRBJ2-7 - TRBV18 few 14 TGTGCCAGCTCACCGGGCGGGGCCGCCTACGAGCAGTACTTC CASSPGGAAYEQYF
TRBJ2-5 - TRBV11-2 - 15 TGTGCCAGCAGCTTAGATCTTGCAGGGAAAGAGACCCAGTACTTC CASSLDLAGKETQYF
TRBJ1-5 - TRBV4-3 few 16 TGCGCCAGCAGCCAAGAGCCCCGGGGAGTCAATCAGCCCCAGCATTTT CASSQEPRGVNQPQHF
TRBJ1-5 - TRBV27 - 16 TGTGCCAGCAGTCTTCTGGGGGCGAGGGGCAATCAGCCCCAGCATTTT CASSLLGARGNQPQHF
TRBJ2-5 - TRBV5-4 - 16 TGTGCCAGCAGCTTGGGGTCGGCGGTAGTGGGAGAGACCCAGTACTTC CASSLGSAVVGETQYF
TRBJ1-3 TRBD1 TRBV5-8 - 15 TGTGCCAGCAGCTTGGGACAGGGAGCAGGAAACACCATATATTTT CASSLGQGAGNTIYF
TRBJ1-2 - TRBV28 few 13 TGTGCCAGCAGTTTACAGGGTGGCTATGGCTACACCTTC CASSLQGGYGYTF
TRBJ1-1 - TRBV6-2/TRBV6-3 - 13 TGTGCCAGCAGTTACCGGGGTGACACTGAAGCTTTCTTT CASSYRGDTEAFF
TRBJ2-7 - TRBV29-1 - 11 TGCAGCGTTGGGACAGTCACCGAGCAGTACTTC CSVGTVTEQYF
TRBJ1-4 TRBD1 TRBV5-5 once 14 TGTGCCAGCAGCCCCGGGACAGGCGCTGAAAAACTGTTTTTT CASSPGTGAEKLFF
TRBJ2-7 - TRBV11-3 once 13 TGTGCCAGCAGCTCCAGGGGGGTACACGAGCAGTACTTC CASSSRGVHEQYF
TRBJ2-5 TRBD2 TRBV9 - 14 TGTGCCAGCAGCCCCGGGGGGGGAGGAAAGACCCAGTACTTC CASSPGGGGKTQYF
TRBJ1-1 - TRBV27 - 14 TGTGCCAGCAGTTTTCCAGGGGAGAACACTGAAGCTTTCTTT CASSFPGENTEAFF
TRBJ2-7 - TRBV2 - 12 TGTGCCAGCAGTGAACGGACCTACGAGCAGTACTTC CASSERTYEQYF
TRBJ1-5 TRBD1 TRBV19 - 15 TGTGCCAGTAGTACCCACGGGACAGTGAATCAGCCCCAGCATTTT CASSTHGTVNQPQHF
TRBJ2-2 - TRBV7-2 - 16 TGTGCCAGCAGCTTAGGGGACGCTAGGAACACCGGGGAGCTGTTTTTT CASSLGDARNTGELFF
TRBJ2-2 - TRBV5-4 once 12 TGTGCCAGCAGCATAAACACCGGGGAGCTGTTTTTT CASSINTGELFF
TRBJ2-3 - TRBV28 once 16 TGTGCCAGCAGAGGGGTCCAGCGACGGCTCACAGATACGCAGTATTTT CASRGVQRRLTDTQYF
TRBJ2-7 - TRBV15 - 19 TGTGCCACCAGCTTGGAGGTCCCAAGCAGGGCCCGAAGCTCCTACGAGCAGTACTTC CATSLEVPSRARSSYEQYF
TRBJ2-1 TRBD2 TRBV7-3 - 13 TGTGCCAGCAGCGTGGGAGGGAACAATGAGCAGTTCTTC CASSVGGNNEQFF
TRBJ1-6 - TRBV5-4 - 17 TGTGCCAGCAGCCCGGGTGGGTTTCTGGACAGTAATTCACCCCTCCACTTT CASSPGGFLDSNSPLHF